Below are 31 T cell receptor beta chains sequenced from a single sample in a study of OX40 agonist ivuxolimab in advanced cancers. Assay: immunoSEQ multiplex PCR; the TCRdb copy retains only in-frame clones and omits some. The sample includes 60,000 to 75,000 clones, roughly 87% of them seen just once. The input for sequencing was CD4+ or CD8+ T cells sorted from blood, taken in a trial of the OX40 agonist ivuxolimab. These receptors originate from an adult with an advanced solid tumor such as melanoma, head and neck, liver or kidney cancer.

The chain uses TRBV15 and TRBJ1-2; D is uncertain. Germline V gene data show CDR1 as LNHNV and CDR2 as YYDKDF (reference sequence). The V and J ends lost 0 bases and 7 bases respectively, with 12 bases between them. CDR3 length: 14 amino acids. Here the CDR3 DNA reads TGTGCCACCAGCAGAGATCGGGTGGGAGGTGGCTACACCTTC. This codes for CATSRDRVGGGYTF.

The chain uses TRBV2 and TRBJ1-1, with 8 nucleotides matching TRBD1. The CDR3 has 13 amino acids. In germline, CDR1 is SNHLY, CDR2 FYNNEI. V dropped 7 bases and J dropped 5; count of bases not matched to a gene: 6. CDR3 protein: CASINRGRTEAFF. The CDR3 region has the DNA TGTGCCAGCATTAACAGGGGGAGAACTGAAGCTTTCTTT. The variable domain in full, completed from reference TRBV2 and TRBJ1-1, reads EPEVTQTPSHQVTQMGQEVILRCVPISNHLYFYWYRQILGQKVEFLVSFYNNEISEKSEIFDDQFSVERPDGSNFTLKIRSTKLEDSAMYFCASINRGRTEAFFGQGTRLTVV.

The CDR3 coding sequence is TGTGCCAGCAGTTTTAACAGGGCCCTCCCCTATGGCTACACCTTC. The encoded protein is CASSFNRALPYGYTF. This chain links TRBV6-1 with TRBJ1-2; perhaps TRBD1 as D (6 bases). Trimming removed 5 bases from V and 4 bases from J, with 17 bases in between. The CDR3 is 15 residues long. CDR1 MNHNS and CDR2 SASEGT come from the germline V gene.

The rearrangement joins TRBV5-6 to TRBJ1-6; no definite D call. The CDR3 contains 14 residues. V was trimmed by 4 bases and J by 0 bases, leaving 5 bases between them. Germline loops: CDR1 SGHDT, CDR2 YYEEEE. CDR3 coding DNA: TGTGCCAGCAGCCTGAGCTCCTATAATTCACCCCTCCACTTT. This sequence encodes CASSLSSYNSPLHF.

The chain joins TRBV15 to TRBJ1-5; possible D gene TRBD1, 6 bases. Germline lookup yields CDR1 LNHNV and CDR2 YYDKDF (reference sequence). There are 14 residues in the CDR3. V was cut by 0 bases and J by 5 bases, with 8 bases left in between. CDR3 residues: CATSRDRGYQPQHF. In DNA, the CDR3 is TGTGCCACCAGCAGAGATAGGGGGTATCAGCCCCAGCATTTT.

This clone was picked up a small number of times. CDR3 sequence (DNA): TGTGCTAGTGCCCTAGCTAGCACAGATACGCAGTATTTT. Residues: CASALASTDTQYF. V is TRBV12-5 and J is TRBJ2-3; D is perhaps TRBD2 (5 bases). The CDR3 contains 13 residues. Germline lookup yields CDR1 LGHNT and CDR2 FRNRAP. Trimming shortened V by 7 bases and J by 0 bases, and 8 bases separated the two germline ends.

This clone was seen once. The rearrangement uses TRBV2 and TRBJ1-4; D unclear. The V gene lost 6 bases and the J gene lost 8 bases, with 19 bases spanning the gap. This CDR3 is built from 15 residues. Germline V gene data show CDR1 as SNHLY and CDR2 as FYNNEI. The chain's CDR3 is CASSPDPVLGEKLFF. CDR3 bases: TGTGCCAGCAGCCCCGACCCGGTCCTGGGGGAAAAACTGTTTTTT.

The chain is built from TRBV7-3 and TRBJ1-1; unclear D gene. CDR1 and CDR2 (germline): SGHTA, FQGTGA. Trimming removed 6 bases at V and 1 base at J, with 9 bases between. This CDR3 has 13 residues. CDR3 protein: CASSSSGNTEAFF. DNA of the CDR3: TGTGCCAGCAGTTCCTCAGGGAACACTGAAGCTTTCTTT.

The chain recombines TRBV7-8 with TRBJ1-5; D remains unclear. Germline V CDR1 and CDR2: SGHVS, FQNEAQ. This CDR3 has 13 residues. V lost 3 bases, J lost 6 bases, and 9 bases lay in between. The DNA of the CDR3 is TGTGCCAGCAGCTTTCGGAATATTCAGCCCCAGCATTTT. It is translated as CASSFRNIQPQHF.

The J gene is TRBJ2-1, the V gene TRBV20-1; D remains ambiguous. Germline assignment: CDR1 DFQATT and CDR2 SNEGSKA (reference sequence). The CDR3 contains 11 residues. V was cut by 0 bases and J by 7 bases, with 4 bases left in between. CDR3 amino acids: CSAREKNEQFF. DNA of the CDR3: TGCAGTGCTAGAGAAAAAAATGAGCAGTTCTTC.

This rearrangement joins TRBV7-9 to TRBJ2-1; 11 positions match TRBD2. After removal of 0 bases from V and 4 bases from J, the junction contained 8 bases not matched to a gene. The CDR3 consists of 18 residues. The V gene's germline CDR1 is SEHNR and CDR2 FQNEAQ (reference sequence). The CDR3 here is CASSLALGTSGTYNEQFF. In DNA, the CDR3 is TGTGCCAGCAGCTTAGCGTTAGGGACTAGCGGAACTTACAATGAGCAGTTCTTC.

V is TRBV7-2 and J is TRBJ2-7; no clear D gene. The CDR3 runs to 14 residues. Germline V gives CDR1 SGHTA, CDR2 FQGNSA. Trimming cost V 2 bases and J 3 bases, with 11 bases left between them. Here the CDR3 reads CASSLNSRNYEQYF. The CDR3 nucleotides read TGTGCCAGCAGCTTAAATAGCCGAAACTACGAGCAGTACTTC.

The chain uses TRBV7-8 and TRBJ2-7; TRBD1 is a possible D gene (6 bases). CDR1 is SGHVS and CDR2 is FQNEAQ in the germline V gene. This CDR3 is 14 amino acids long. Trimming stripped 6 bases from V and 4 bases from J, with 16 bases between. CDR3 bases: TGTGCCAGCAGTCGAGGGGTTACAGGGTACGAGCAGTACTTC. Its translation is CASSRGVTGYEQYF.

This chain uses TRBV14 with TRBJ2-2; D is unclear. The CDR3 length is 16 residues. The V end lost 4 bases, the J end lost 1 base, and 13 bases lay between the germline ends. The germline CDR1 and CDR2 sequences are SGHDN and FVKESK. In nucleotides, the CDR3 is TGTGCCAGCAGCCCCACGGGTTGGGGGAACACCGGGGAGCTGTTTTTT. Translating gives CASSPTGWGNTGELFF.

The chain joins TRBV5-6 to TRBJ2-7, with D perhaps matching TRBD1 or TRBD2 (6 bases each). The V end lost 4 bases, the J end lost 5 bases, and 16 bases lay between the germline ends. CDR1 and CDR2 from the germline V gene are SGHDT and YYEEEE. The CDR3 extends over 14 amino acids. The CDR3 protein is CASSPRPGAHEQYF. The DNA for the CDR3 is TGTGCCAGCAGCCCTCGTCCGGGGGCCCACGAGCAGTACTTC.

This chain joins TRBV19 and TRBJ1-2; D perhaps matches TRBD1 (6 bases). Germline assignment: CDR1 LNHDA and CDR2 SQIVND (reference sequence). V was shortened by 6 bases and J by 8 bases, with 19 bases between the two germline ends. The CDR3 loop spans 14 amino acids. The CDR3 here is CASSHQDRSGGYTF. CDR3 nucleotide sequence: TGTGCCAGTAGCCATCAGGACAGATCTGGAGGCTACACCTTC. Full variable domain (remainder filled in from reference TRBV19 and TRBJ1-2): DGGITQSPKYLFRKEGQNVTLSCEQNLNHDAMYWYRQDPGQGLRLIYYSQIVNDFQKGDIAEGYSVSREKKESFPLTVTSAQKNPTAFYLCASSHQDRSGGYTFGSGTRLTVV.

The chain links TRBV7-2 to TRBJ1-6, with D uncertain. From germline, CDR1 is SGHTA and CDR2 FQGNSA. The CDR3 runs 15 residues. V was shortened by 5 bases and J by 5 bases, with 13 bases between the two germline ends. The CDR3 loop reads CASSDAQSHNSPLHF. The CDR3 DNA reads as TGTGCCAGCAGCGACGCCCAGTCCCATAATTCACCCCTCCACTTT.

On this clone itself: Additional DNA sequences in this sample encode the identical CDR3. Here the CDR3 DNA reads TGTGCCAGCAGCCTGATATACGAGCAGTACTTC. Translation gives CASSLIYEQYF. V is TRBV7-9 and J is TRBJ2-7; D is ambiguous. Trimming left V 5 bases short and J 4 bases short, with 6 bases between. The germline V gene encodes CDR1 SEHNR and CDR2 FQNEAQ (reference sequence). This CDR3 has 11 amino acids.

V gene TRBV5-6 combines with J gene TRBJ1-3, with D perhaps TRBD1 (5 bases). Trimming took 0 bases from V and 1 from J, leaving 8 bases between them. The germline gives CDR1 SGHDT, CDR2 YYEEEE. This CDR3 contains 15 residues. CDR3 amino acids: CASSLVGGSGNTIYF. The CDR3 DNA reads TGTGCCAGCAGCTTGGTTGGGGGTTCTGGAAACACCATATATTTT.

Here the CDR3 DNA reads TGCGCCAGCAGCCGAAGCGTGGGGGTTAACACTGAAGCTTTCTTT. This sequence encodes CASSRSVGVNTEAFF. The rearrangement uses TRBV4-3 and TRBJ1-1, with a tentative D call TRBD1 (5 bases). Trimming stripped 4 bases from V and 2 bases from J, with 14 bases between. The CDR3 covers 15 residues. Germline CDR1 is LGHNA and CDR2 is YSLEER.

The rearrangement links TRBV5-1 to TRBJ1-4; D unresolved. Trimming cost V 0 bases and J 0 bases, with 6 bases left between them. The CDR3 is made up of 15 amino acids. From germline, CDR1 is SGHRS and CDR2 YFSETQ. The CDR3 DNA is TGCGCCAGCAGCTTGGGGTCTGCAACTAATGAAAAACTGTTTTTT. Amino acid sequence: CASSLGSATNEKLFF. Full variable domain (outside the CDR3, taken from reference TRBV5-1 and TRBJ1-4): KAGVTQTPRYLIKTRGQQVTLSCSPISGHRSVSWYQQTPGQGLQFLFEYFSETQRNKGNFPGRFSGRQFSNSRSEMNVSTLELGDSALYLCASSLGSATNEKLFFGSGTQLSVL.

The CDR3 reads CASSPRLIEETQYF. In DNA form, the CDR3 reads TGTGCCAGCAGCCCCCGACTAATAGAAGAGACCCAGTACTTC. The chain is built from TRBV9 and TRBJ2-5, with TRBD2 as a possible D gene (5 bases). V gave up 4 bases and J gave up 3 bases, with 13 bases separating them. Germline lookup yields CDR1 SGDLS and CDR2 YYNGEE. This CDR3 has 14 amino acids.

The chain has TRBV10-3 and TRBJ2-7; 9 bases agree with TRBD1. Germline lookup yields CDR1 ENHRY and CDR2 SYGVKD. With 5 bases clipped from V and 4 bases from J, the junction kept 9 bases outside the gene matches. The CDR3 has 15 amino acids. CDR3 residues: CAISTGGAVTYEQYF. CDR3 coding DNA: TGTGCCATCAGTACAGGGGGCGCCGTAACTTACGAGCAGTACTTC.

The chain combines TRBV9 with TRBJ2-2; TRBD2 might be the D (5 bases). This CDR3 has 15 residues. Germline CDR1 and CDR2: SGDLS and YYNGEE. V was clipped by 1 base and J by 6 bases, with 13 bases between them. CDR3 protein: CASSVTTDSAGELFF. CDR3 DNA: TGTGCCAGCAGCGTAACCACCGATAGCGCCGGGGAGCTGTTTTTT.

This clone was seen only a few times. This rearrangement joins TRBV6-1 to TRBJ1-3; 7 positions match TRBD1. The CDR3 runs to 16 residues. Germline V gives CDR1 MNHNS, CDR2 SASEGT. V lost 3 bases to trimming and J lost 4 bases; unmatched junction nucleotides: 9. The CDR3 DNA follows: TGTGCCAGCAGTGACCCTCTCGGAGGGGGCGGAAACACCATATATTTT. The encoded protein is CASSDPLGGGGNTIYF.

The V gene is TRBV5-1, the J gene TRBJ2-2; D gene ambiguous. The CDR3 consists of 15 residues. The V and J ends lost 3 bases and 0 bases respectively, with 9 bases between them. Per the germline V gene, CDR1 is SGHRS and CDR2 is YFSETQ. The CDR3 here is CASSSTSTNTGELFF. Written as DNA, the CDR3 is TGCGCCAGCAGCTCCACATCAACGAACACCGGGGAGCTGTTTTTT.

The rearrangement joins TRBV4-2 to TRBJ2-7; the D is unclear. CDR1 is LGHNA and CDR2 is YNFKEQ in the germline V gene. The CDR3 contains 15 residues. V shed 5 bases and J shed 0 bases, with 14 bases lying between them. The CDR3, as DNA: TGTGCCAGCAGCTTGGTCGGGTGGGACTCCTACGAGCAGTACTTC. It encodes CASSLVGWDSYEQYF.

This chain connects TRBV18 to TRBJ2-1; no definite D call. The V end was cut by 3 bases, the J end by 5 bases, with 11 bases between. CDR3 size: 14 residues. Germline loops: CDR1 KGHSH, CDR2 LQKENI. The CDR3 bases are TGTGCCAGCTCACCTACCGACATCCACAATGAGCAGTTCTTC. It translates to CASSPTDIHNEQFF.

This sequence joins TRBV6-5 and TRBJ2-2; TRBD1 agrees at 7 bases. The junction had 4 bases not matched to a gene; V was cut back by 6 bases and J by 6 bases. Per the germline V gene, CDR1 is MNHEY and CDR2 is SVGAGI. The CDR3 extends over 13 amino acids. Here the CDR3 DNA reads TGTGCCAGCAGCGACAGGGTCTCCGGGGAGCTGTTTTTT. Translated: CASSDRVSGELFF.

The chain is built from TRBV11-2 and TRBJ1-1; perhaps TRBD1 as D (6 bases). The CDR3 covers 14 residues. The germline CDR1 and CDR2 sequences are SGHAT and FQNNGV. The V and J ends lost 3 bases and 1 base respectively, with 9 bases between them. Here the CDR3 DNA reads TGTGCCAGCAGCTTCCAGGGGACGAACACTGAAGCTTTCTTT. Amino acids: CASSFQGTNTEAFF.

The chain has TRBV15 and TRBJ1-6, with a weak D call TRBD1 (6 bases). This CDR3 comprises 15 residues. Germline CDR1 LNHNV, CDR2 YYDKDF (reference sequence). Trimming shortened V by 3 bases and J by 8 bases, and 14 bases separated the two germline ends. CDR3 DNA sequence: TGTGCCACCAGCAGGGGGGCTATGAACCATTCACCCCTCCACTTT. The encoded protein is CATSRGAMNHSPLHF.